This TCR beta chain derives from a study of T cells in localized non-small cell lung cancer (TCRdb year 2020). The study in broad terms: Comparing tumors with uninvolved tumor-adjacent lungs, the study looked at the T cell repertoires of about 240 patients with early-stage NSCLC. The cohort was made up of 200 to 250 treatment-naive NSCLC patients whose localized lung tumors had been resected. A mean age of 66.3 years was recorded for the NSCLC patients, of whom around 120 were male and some 99 were female. The full study reports these points: Because of the exploratory design, TCR variables were selected using unadjusted p-values without false-discovery rate correction. A median of 57 of the top 100 tumor clones were detected in paired uninvolved adjacent lung, and around 30 of these tumor clones were also found among the top 100 clones of the paired uninvolved adjacent lung. Longer overall survival was associated with higher T cell density in blood, whereas shorter survival was associated with higher clonality in adjacent lung. Uninvolved tumor-adjacent lung showed the highest T cell clonality, higher than tumor, which suggests more focused antigenic responses in the uninvolved tumor-adjacent lung. Because multi-region tumor sequencing was not performed, intratumor heterogeneity could not be ruled out.

Germline trimming: 1 base from V, 10 bases from J; junction bases outside gene matches: 12. The germline V gene specifies SGHRS as CDR1 and YFSETQ as CDR2. The cysteine opens and the phenylalanine closes a CDR3 of 18 amino acids. The kept DNA is CDR3 alone, 54 bases in frame from the first base. At diagnosis, tumor, uninvolved tumor-adjacent lung and peripheral blood were collected and then preserved as a mix of FFPE and fresh-frozen material. For TCR repertoire profiling, the blood samples were analyzed as peripheral blood mononuclear cells. To note about this clone: The target of this receptor is not known. No qualities accompany the bases; no much larger clone lies one base away.

The immunoSEQ Assay was used to sequence TCR beta CDR3 regions from DNA. As for how the authors treated the data: T cell density was computed as TCR beta template counts normalized to usable DNA estimated by amplifying housekeeping genes. The preseqR package was used to estimate richness by extrapolating to 400,000 templates for PBMC samples and to 120,000 templates for tissue samples. Clonality was defined by subtracting Pielou's evenness from one. Tissue-enriched TCRs were identified by differential abundance testing using productive amino-acid clonotypes, minimum total count 5 and alpha 0.1. Repertoire overlap between compartments was quantified with the Jaccard Index and Morisita Overlap Index. GLIPH grouped TCR beta CDR3s together with public tetramer-defined viral CDR3s, and a viral motif had to include at least three viral sequences and show V-gene enrichment. TCRdb took this table from immuneACCESS and kept in-frame rearrangements with V and J called. Such tables lack part of the clones; where checked against another copy, unresolved V genes explain under half of the gap, and the rest is unexplained. V, J and clone size were drawn from that table, and D and trimming were deduced from the DNA. For this sample the table gives 28,000 or so clones, of which around 90% were detected only once. The ten largest clones capture roughly 7.3% of the sample.

Material: peripheral blood, obtained before any cancer treatment. In this chain, TRBV5-1 is recombined with TRBJ2-2; TRBD2 lines up with 14 middle nucleotides. The source is a male donor aged 60 or over with stage I lung adenocarcinoma. The DNA sequence is given as TGCGCCAGCAGCTTGTGGACTAGCGGGGGGTCAGGAGGCGAGGAGCTGTTTTTT. It codes for CASSLWTSGGSGGEELFF.